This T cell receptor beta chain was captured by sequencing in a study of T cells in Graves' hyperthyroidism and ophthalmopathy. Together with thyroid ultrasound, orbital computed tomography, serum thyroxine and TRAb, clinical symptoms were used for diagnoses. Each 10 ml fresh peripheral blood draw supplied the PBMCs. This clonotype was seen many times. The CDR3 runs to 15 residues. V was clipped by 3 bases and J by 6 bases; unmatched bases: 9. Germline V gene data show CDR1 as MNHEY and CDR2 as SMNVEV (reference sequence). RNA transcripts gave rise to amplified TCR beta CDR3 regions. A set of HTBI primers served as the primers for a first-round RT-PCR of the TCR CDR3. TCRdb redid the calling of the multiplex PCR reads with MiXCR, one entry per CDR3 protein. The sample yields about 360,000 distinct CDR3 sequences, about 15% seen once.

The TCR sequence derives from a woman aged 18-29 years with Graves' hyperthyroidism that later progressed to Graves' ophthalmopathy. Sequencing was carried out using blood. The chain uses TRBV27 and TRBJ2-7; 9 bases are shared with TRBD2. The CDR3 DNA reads TGTGCCAGCAGTTTTCAAGCGGGAGGCTATCTCGAGCAGTACTTC. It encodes CASSFQAGGYLEQYF.